Each of the 14 T cell receptor beta chains below was sequenced from the same sample in a study of OX40 agonist ivuxolimab in advanced cancers. TCRdb's copy holds only in-frame clones and misses some; the assay was immunoSEQ multiplex PCR. The table includes 70,000 to 80,000 clones, about 93% detected once. The material was CD4+ or CD8+ T cells sorted from blood, obtained in a trial of the OX40 agonist ivuxolimab. These receptors came from an adult with an advanced solid tumor such as melanoma, head and neck, liver or kidney cancer.

This clone was recorded a few times. The V gene is TRBV7-8, the J gene TRBJ2-2; D is possibly TRBD2 (5 bases). The CDR3 spans 18 residues. Germline values: CDR1 SGHVS, CDR2 FQNEAQ. V lost 4 bases to trimming and J lost 1 base, with 19 bases between them. The CDR3 DNA reads as TGTGCCAGCAGCTCCCCCCTATCGGGGAGAGGGAACACCGGGGAGCTGTTTTTT. Protein product: CASSSPLSGRGNTGELFF.

V is TRBV28 and J is TRBJ2-2; D remains unclear. This CDR3 contains 16 residues. Germline values: CDR1 MDHEN, CDR2 SYDVKM. The ends were cut back, 7 bases at V and 6 bases at J, with 21 bases in the middle. The chain's CDR3 is CASIAEGDHRAGELFF. CDR3 bases: TGTGCCAGCATTGCCGAAGGAGATCACCGCGCCGGGGAGCTGTTTTTT.

The chain carries TRBV4-1 and TRBJ2-1; TRBD2 aligns across 9 bases. The CDR3 runs 18 residues. The V segment lost 1 base and the J segment 2 bases; nucleotides outside the gene matches: 9. CDR1 is MGHRA, CDR2 YSYEKL, per germline. DNA for the CDR3: TGCGCCAGCAGCCAAGGGGAGGTACTAGCGGGTACCTACAATGAGCAGTTCTTC. Amino acids: CASSQGEVLAGTYNEQFF.

The chain links TRBV28 to TRBJ1-2; D remains unclear. The germline V and J ends were trimmed by 7 bases and 3 bases, with 21 bases remaining between them. CDR1 MDHEN and CDR2 SYDVKM come from the germline V gene. The CDR3 is 16 residues long. CDR3 sequence reads: CASTPLPGLKDYGYTF. The DNA for the CDR3 is TGTGCCAGCACTCCCCTCCCCGGACTCAAGGACTATGGCTACACCTTC.

The genes are TRBV7-6 and TRBJ2-7, with D unclear. Germline CDR1 and CDR2: SGHVS and FNYEAQ. The CDR3 covers 14 residues. Trimming removed 0 bases at V and 4 bases at J, with 10 bases between. CDR3 nucleotide sequence: TGTGCCAGCAGCTTAGCTTTAAGAGGATACGAGCAGTACTTC. This encodes CASSLALRGYEQYF.

This clone occurred a few times. The gene calls are TRBV7-9 and TRBJ2-5, with TRBD1 as a possible D gene (5 bases). CDR1 SEHNR and CDR2 FQNEAQ come from the germline V gene (reference sequence). V lost 5 bases and J 4 bases, leaving 17 bases between the germline ends. The CDR3 spans 15 residues. The CDR3 sequence is CASSPPVGRAETQYF. CDR3 in DNA: TGTGCCAGCAGCCCCCCCGTCGGCAGGGCAGAGACCCAGTACTTC.

This clone was picked up one time. V and J are TRBV28 and TRBJ1-4, with D maybe TRBD1 (5 bases). The germline V gene has CDR1 MDHEN and CDR2 SYDVKM. Deletions cut 3 bases from V and 2 bases from J, with 7 bases between. The CDR3 sequence is 14 residues long. CDR3 protein: CASSFQGTNEKLFF. The CDR3 nucleotides are TGTGCCAGCAGTTTTCAGGGTACTAATGAAAAACTGTTTTTT.

The rearrangement links TRBV5-4 to TRBJ1-1, with a weak D call TRBD1 (6 bases). V lost 4 bases to trimming and J lost 5 bases, with 33 bases between them. The CDR3 extends over 20 amino acids. Per the germline V gene, CDR1 is SGHNT and CDR2 is YYREEE (reference sequence). This chain's CDR3 is CASSTEGGLIQGLLLTEAFF. The CDR3 DNA reads TGTGCCAGCAGCACGGAAGGGGGATTAATACAGGGTCTCCTTCTGACTGAAGCTTTCTTT.

The rearrangement links TRBV19 to TRBJ2-1; perhaps TRBD1 as D (5 bases). Trimming shortened V by 3 bases and J by 3 bases, and 9 bases separated the two germline ends. The CDR3 is 14 amino acids. Germline V gene data show CDR1 as LNHDA and CDR2 as SQIVND (reference sequence). The CDR3 here is CASSIGRGYNEQFF. Written as DNA, the CDR3 is TGTGCCAGTAGTATCGGAAGGGGCTACAATGAGCAGTTCTTC.

The V gene is TRBV6-1, the J gene TRBJ1-4, with 8 bases lining up with TRBD1. The CDR3 is 15 amino acids. With V trimmed by 6 bases and J by 0 bases, 3 bases remained unmatched. From germline, CDR1 is MNHNS and CDR2 SASEGT. CDR3 sequence (DNA): TGTGCCAGCAGATCGGGACAGGCAACTAATGAAAAACTGTTTTTT. Translation gives CASRSGQATNEKLFF.

The sample holds one count of this clone. The chain combines TRBV6-6 with TRBJ2-1; D gene unclear. Trimming left V 10 bases short and J 0 bases short, with 16 bases between. This CDR3 spans 15 amino acids. Germline V lookup: CDR1 MNHNY, CDR2 SVGAGI (reference sequence). CDR3: CATVRAASSYNEQFF. The CDR3 nucleotides read TGTGCCACAGTCCGGGCGGCGAGCTCCTACAATGAGCAGTTCTTC.

The chain has TRBV27 and TRBJ2-1, with D perhaps TRBD2 (7 bases). V gave up 5 bases and J gave up 2 bases, with 16 bases separating them. Per germline, CDR1 MNHEY and CDR2 SMNVEV (reference sequence). The CDR3 sequence is 16 residues long. The CDR3, as DNA: TGTGCCAGCAGTCCTCCTCGGGGGGCAACCTACAATGAGCAGTTCTTC. Translation gives CASSPPRGATYNEQFF.

The chain recombines TRBV10-3 with TRBJ1-1; a possible D gene is TRBD1 (6 bases). The CDR3 totals 15 residues. Germline V gene sequence: CDR1 ENHRY, CDR2 SYGVKD. V was trimmed by 0 bases and J by 3 bases, leaving 11 bases between them. The CDR3 is CAISESIQGHTEAFF. DNA of the CDR3: TGTGCCATCAGTGAGTCGATCCAGGGGCACACTGAAGCTTTCTTT.

The CDR3 reads CASSLWIYNSPLHF. The CDR3 nucleotides are TGTGCCAGCAGTTTATGGATCTATAATTCACCCCTCCACTTT. The chain carries TRBV27 and TRBJ1-6; D ambiguous. Germline CDR1 MNHEY, CDR2 SMNVEV (reference sequence). The CDR3 totals 14 residues. V was clipped by 1 base and J by 3 bases, with 4 bases between them.